Below, 7 T cell receptor beta chains from the same sample are listed, as sequenced in a study of post-analysis software for immune sequencing data. Study observations and caveats: Compared with controls, patients had more of five TRBV segments, including TRBV5-6, TRBV5-1 and TRBV20-1.

These receptors' antigens are unknown. The library was made from cDNA and included unique molecular identifiers. TCRdb fed the PCR reads into MiXCR, producing one record per CDR3 protein. The sample carries roughly 540,000 distinct CDR3 sequences, 30% to 40% recorded once. Sequencing used blood. These receptors originate from a girl aged 2-17 years with multiple sclerosis.

The J gene is TRBJ2-6, the V gene TRBV11-2, with 7 bases lining up with TRBD2. The CDR3 covers 16 residues. Germline CDR1 SGHAT, CDR2 FQNNGV. Unmatched junction bases numbered 6, after V lost 7 bases and J lost 0 bases. CDR3 in amino acids: CASTRGEYSGANVLTF. The CDR3 DNA is TGTGCCAGCACCCGGGGGGAATACTCTGGGGCCAACGTCCTGACTTTC.

This clonotype has more than one count but fewer than ten. The rearrangement links TRBV12-3 or TRBV12-4 to TRBJ2-7; TRBD1 matches 10 bases. Germline trimming cut 6 bases from V and 3 bases from J; bases unmatched to any gene: 14. The CDR3 length is 17 residues. The CDR3 coding sequence is TGTGCCAGCAGCCGAGGCCGGGGACAGGGGTTAATCTACGAGCAGTACTTC. Its translation is CASSRGRGQGLIYEQYF.

This clonotype was counted many times. This chain joins TRBV3-1 and TRBJ2-1, with 8 bases that match TRBD1. This CDR3 has 14 residues. The junction had 7 bases not matched to a gene; V was cut back by 4 bases and J by 8 bases. The V gene's germline CDR1 is LGHDT and CDR2 YNNKEL (reference sequence). The CDR3 region is CASSLGQGGDEQFF. CDR3 bases: TGTGCCAGCAGCCTCGGACAGGGAGGCGATGAGCAGTTCTTC.

The chain recombines TRBV7-6 with TRBJ2-3, with TRBD1 as a possible D gene (5 bases). Germline CDR1 is SGHVS and CDR2 is FNYEAQ. The V gene lost 5 bases and the J gene lost 6 bases, with 9 bases spanning the gap. The CDR3 covers 12 residues. The CDR3 coding sequence is TGTGCCAGCAGCGGCTCAGGGGATACGCAGTATTTT. Protein product: CASSGSGDTQYF.

As to this clonotype: The conserved final phenylalanine or tryptophan is absent from the CDR3, which likely points to a read error. The J gene is TRBJ1-6, the V gene TRBV5-1, with TRBD1 matching 11 bases. The CDR3 covers 15 residues. Germline V gene sequence: CDR1 SGHRS, CDR2 YFSETQ. With 4 bases clipped from V and 7 bases from J, the junction kept 4 bases outside the gene matches. The CDR3 region has the DNA TGCGCCAGCAGCAACCGGGACAGGGGGAATTCACCCCTCCACTGT. Amino acid sequence: CASSNRDRGNSPLHC.

This clonotype has more than one count but fewer than ten. The CDR3 region has the DNA TGTGCCATCAGTTATGGACAGGGGATGAGTTACGAGCAGTACTTC. Amino acids: CAISYGQGMSYEQYF. This chain uses TRBV10-3 with TRBJ2-7; TRBD1 agrees at 9 bases. The CDR3 sequence is 15 residues long. Germline CDR1 and CDR2: ENHRY and SYGVKD. J lost 4 bases, V lost 5 bases, and 9 bases had no gene match.

This chain links TRBV6-5 with TRBJ1-2; weak D call: TRBD1 (6 bases). The CDR3 spans 16 residues. Germline-derived CDR1 and CDR2 are MNHEY and SVGAGI. V lost 5 bases and J lost 2, with 18 bases in between. CDR3 nucleotide sequence: TGTGCCAGCAGTCCCTCCTTCGGGACAAGGAACTATGGCTACACCTTC. This codes for CASSPSFGTRNYGYTF.